This T cell receptor beta chain was identified during a study of OX40 agonist ivuxolimab in advanced cancers. About the study: Administration of intravenous ivuxolimab to patients occurred every 2 weeks at 0.01 to 10 mg/kg.

Trimming took 4 bases from V and 8 from J, leaving 11 bases between them. Germline-derived CDR1 and CDR2 are MNHNY and SVGAGI (reference sequence). The CDR3 length is 12 residues. In the case of this clone: No antigen is known for it.

Study findings and constraints: Both CD4+ and CD8+ T cell populations in blood had undergone clonal expansion by week 6 at 0.1 to 3.0 mg/kg. The study did not work out the antigen specificity of the expanded peripheral T cells.

Clones were read by immunoSEQ multiplex PCR, and TCRdb kept only the in-frame ones, dropping some. In the table there are 45,000 to 55,000 clones, 70% to 90% of which are singletons. The source is an adult with an advanced solid tumor such as melanoma, head and neck, liver or kidney cancer. V usage is TRBV6-6 and J usage is TRBJ1-1, with D unclear. This sample comprised CD4+ or CD8+ T cells sorted from blood, obtained in a trial of the OX40 agonist ivuxolimab. The CDR3 is CASSSPAVEAFF. The CDR3 bases are TGTGCCAGCAGTTCTCCCGCAGTGGAAGCTTTCTTT.